The rows below give T cell receptor beta chains drawn from one sample of a study of identical twins. TCRdb used MiXCR to reprocess the 5' RACE reads, holding one entry per CDR3 protein. The sample gives roughly 750,000 distinct CDR3 sequences, 21% of which show up once; 4% to 4.5% is in the top ten. These data also featured in a second study, about T cells expressing NK-cell markers.

The sequenced sample consisted of PBMCs. These receptors all stem from a woman under 30 in good health. Each CDR3 is given with its conserved first and last residue. D genes are given only for firm matches.

>TRBD2|TRBV6-1
CASLSGGHNEQFF
>-|TRBV7-2
CASSLGADTIYNEQFF
>TRBD1|TRBV6-5
CASSYWIPGQGNNEQFF
>-|TRBV11-1
CASSPGPSGANVLTF
>-|TRBV4-3
CASSQTWTASYEQYF
>-|TRBV20-1
CSARKAPGTTRTQYF
>-|TRBV20-1
CSARASGTNSNQPQHF
>TRBD2|TRBV10-3
CAISESRLADEGQFF
>TRBD2|TRBV15
CATSREVTGGPTGELFF
>-|TRBV7-9
CASSLAAGQPQHF
>-|TRBV2
CASSDSLSGGANVLTF
>TRBD2|TRBV5-1
CASSQEATGGTQYF
>-|TRBV12-3/TRBV12-4
CASSQEYKPNEQFF
>TRBD1|TRBV12-3/TRBV12-4
CASRGTASSYEQYF
>TRBD2|TRBV6-2/TRBV6-3
CASSARVAGGYSEQFF
>-|TRBV29-1
CSVMTNYGYTF
>-|TRBV7-8
CASRNLLGPNEQYF
>TRBD1|TRBV7-2
CASSLGTGDGFYGYTF
>-|TRBV24-1
CATSDPQLGADTQYF
>TRBD2|TRBV5-1
CASSLRGGRDEQFF
>-|TRBV12-3/TRBV12-4
CASTEQGLGSYNEQFF
>TRBD1|TRBV20-1
CSARETGGNTEAFF
>-|TRBV6-1
CASSTTLANTGELFF
>-|TRBV29-1
CSVERQKNTEAFF